Included here is one T cell receptor beta chain sequence, with context. Other DNA sequences in this sample translate to the same CDR3. This sample was taken from a study of shared clonotypes between healthy human individuals. Study overall: CD4 naive and memory got three plates each, CD8 naive two, CD8 memory one.

Adult Caucasians living in Nashville, Tennessee made up all of the donors. CD4+ cells were split into CD45RA+ naive and CD45RA-negative memory subsets. Original methodology: Quality scores were absent from the junction-only immunoSEQ sequences, so filtering differed. Some clones are missing from TCRdb's copy, which holds only in-frame ones; the method was immunoSEQ multiplex PCR. V and J calls and clone size come straight from that table; D and trimming were deduced from the DNA. The sample yields 2 million to 2.5 million clones, 92% seen once. V lost 7 bases and J lost 2; bases outside the gene matches: 7. CDR3 size: 14 residues. Germline-derived CDR1 and CDR2 are SGHRS and YFSETQ.

The origin of this receptor is a man between 18 and 35 years old in good health. Some clones in this sample may be carry-over from other donors' samples. This chain connects TRBV5-1 to TRBJ2-3, with 7 nucleotides matching TRBD1. Sequenced: naive CD4+ T cells from PBMCs. Stated subset: CD45RA+ positively selected. Written as DNA, the CDR3 is TGCGCCAGCTCCCCCGGGACAGCCACAGATACGCAGTATTTT. This sequence encodes CASSPGTATDTQYF.